These T cell receptor beta chains were read from a single sample in a study of T cell repertoires in cytomegalovirus infection. One entry per CDR3 protein, called by TCRdb with MiXCR from the reads. Of approximately 110,000 distinct CDR3 sequences in the sample, roughly 40% were seen once. These receptors' antigens are unknown. Sequencing used CD8+ T cells from cultured PBMCs, obtained from culture after CMV antigen stimulation. The receptor source for this set is a human donor in good health (CMV status not recorded). Some clones in this sample may be carry-over from other donors' samples. Each CDR3 is given with its conserved first and last residue. Clone size, where shown, is once, few, many, or a class for clones that have expanded.

V gene	J gene	clone size	CDR3 protein
TRBV12-3/TRBV12-4	TRBJ2-7	many	CASARDRGSYEQYF
TRBV15	TRBJ2-1	.	CATSRDWGGAGDEQFF
TRBV23-1	TRBJ1-5	.	CASSQYSALRDLVSNQPQHF
TRBV5-4	TRBJ2-3	.	CASSLLQTDTQYF
TRBV12-3/TRBV12-4	TRBJ2-1	.	CASSPYGGDYNEQFF
TRBV2	TRBJ2-5	few	CASSPGQGLLQETQYF
TRBV19	TRBJ2-1	.	CASSPSRRTSNEQFF
TRBV28	TRBJ2-5	few	CASSLSSAGAEETQYF
TRBV20-1	TRBJ1-1	few	CSARAGGGNTEAFF
TRBV19	TRBJ1-3	.	CASSPGTGPGNTIYF
TRBV7-3	TRBJ1-4	.	CASSPIDRHIDEKLFF
TRBV11-1	TRBJ2-1	.	CASSLVTPSGIPFF
TRBV6-2/TRBV6-3	TRBJ2-6	.	CASSYSIRDRVSGANVLTF
TRBV27	TRBJ2-1	few	CASDPTGFREQFF
TRBV7-6	TRBJ1-1	.	CASSPAGSAEAFF
TRBV25-1	TRBJ2-7	.	CASSDVDNEQYF
TRBV19	TRBJ1-1	.	CASSMAVGGALGAFF
TRBV7-6	TRBJ1-2	.	CASSPTGEYYGYTF
TRBV14	TRBJ2-3	.	CASSHRGKVWPDTQYF
TRBV6-5	TRBJ1-6	.	CASSYQRGSPLHF
TRBV7-9	TRBJ2-5	few	CASSSPTSGYQETQYF
TRBV27	TRBJ2-1	.	CASSPGTSGKLSSYNEQFF
TRBV11-2	TRBJ1-4	.	CASSLESGRGWELFF
TRBV14	TRBJ1-1	.	CASSSFEGTEAFF
TRBV12-3/TRBV12-4	TRBJ1-4	few	CASSFWASTNEKLFF
TRBV4-2	TRBJ2-1	.	CASSPSLADYNEQFF
TRBV7-9	TRBJ2-1	.	CASSRRGGGDSVSYNEQFF